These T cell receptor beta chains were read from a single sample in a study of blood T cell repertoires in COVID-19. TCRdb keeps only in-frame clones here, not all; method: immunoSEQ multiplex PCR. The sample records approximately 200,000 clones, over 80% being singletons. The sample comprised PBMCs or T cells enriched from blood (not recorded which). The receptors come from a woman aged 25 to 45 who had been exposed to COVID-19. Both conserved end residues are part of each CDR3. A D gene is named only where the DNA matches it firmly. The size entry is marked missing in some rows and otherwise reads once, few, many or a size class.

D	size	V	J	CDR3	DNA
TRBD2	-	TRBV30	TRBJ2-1	CAWSPASGTYNEQFF	TGTGCCTGGAGTCCGGCTAGCGGAACCTACAATGAGCAGTTCTTC
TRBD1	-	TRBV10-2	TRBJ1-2	CATGQGAGYGYTF	TGCGCCACCGGACAGGGGGCCGGTTATGGCTACACCTTC
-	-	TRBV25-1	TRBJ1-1	CASSDRQGRRGTEAFF	TGTGCCAGCAGTGATCGGCAGGGAAGAAGAGGTACTGAAGCTTTCTTT
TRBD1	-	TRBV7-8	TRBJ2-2	CASSLVRQGPTGELFF	TGTGCCAGCAGCTTAGTGAGACAGGGTCCCACCGGGGAGCTGTTTTTT
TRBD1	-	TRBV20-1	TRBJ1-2	CSARGQESYGYTF	TGCAGTGCTCGTGGACAGGAGAGCTATGGCTACACCTTC
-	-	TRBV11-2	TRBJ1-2	CASSLARGNYGYTF	TGTGCCAGCAGCTTAGCCAGGGGCAACTATGGCTACACCTTC
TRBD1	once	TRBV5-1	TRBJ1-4	CASSWTPVGQVAEKLFF	TGCGCCAGCAGCTGGACCCCTGTGGGACAGGTTGCAGAAAAACTGTTTTTT
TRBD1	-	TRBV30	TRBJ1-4	CAWTGTENEKLFF	TGTGCCTGGACCGGGACAGAGAATGAAAAACTGTTTTTT
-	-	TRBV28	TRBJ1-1	CASSSPDKATVMSTEAFF	TGTGCCAGCAGTAGTCCTGACAAGGCGACGGTGATGAGCACTGAAGCTTTCTTT
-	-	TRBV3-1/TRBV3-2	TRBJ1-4	CASQRRGTTNEKLFF	TGTGCCAGCCAACGACGAGGAACAACTAATGAAAAACTGTTTTTT
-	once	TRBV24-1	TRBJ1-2	CATSEAGYYGYTF	TGTGCCACCAGTGAAGCAGGCTACTATGGCTACACCTTC
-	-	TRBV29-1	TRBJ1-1	CSVLGGNEAFF	TGCAGCGTTTTGGGGGGTAACGAAGCTTTCTTT
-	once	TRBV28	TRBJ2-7	CASRDGQPYEQYF	TGTGCCAGTAGGGACGGACAGCCATACGAGCAGTACTTC
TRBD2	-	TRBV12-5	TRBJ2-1	CASGLVLAALNEQFF	TGTGCTAGTGGTTTGGTACTAGCGGCTCTCAATGAGCAGTTCTTC
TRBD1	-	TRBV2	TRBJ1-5	CASSEGDRGNQPQHF	TGTGCCAGCAGCGAAGGGGACAGGGGCAATCAGCCCCAGCATTTT
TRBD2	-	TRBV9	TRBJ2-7	CASSRDYRRSYEQYF	TGTGCCAGCAGTAGGGACTACCGGAGGTCCTACGAGCAGTACTTC
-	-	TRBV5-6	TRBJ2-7	CASSIQVPPHEQYF	TGTGCCAGCAGCATACAGGTCCCCCCTCACGAGCAGTACTTC
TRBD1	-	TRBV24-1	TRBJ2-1	CATSRDRSYNEQFF	TGTGCCACCAGCCGGGACAGAAGTTACAATGAGCAGTTCTTC
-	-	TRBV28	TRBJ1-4	CASSLLEGVVREKLFF	TGTGCCAGCAGTTTACTCGAGGGTGTGGTGCGTGAAAAACTGTTTTTT
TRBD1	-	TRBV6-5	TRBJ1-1	CASSLDRGIDTEAFF	TGTGCCAGCAGCTTGGACAGGGGAATCGACACTGAAGCTTTCTTT
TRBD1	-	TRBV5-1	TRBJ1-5	CASSWSGQGDQQPQHF	TGCGCCAGCAGCTGGTCGGGACAGGGGGATCAGCAGCCCCAGCATTTT
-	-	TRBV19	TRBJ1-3	CASMSTGLSGNTIYF	TGTGCCAGCATGTCGACAGGCTTATCTGGAAACACCATATATTTT
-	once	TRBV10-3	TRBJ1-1	CAISEPDRGTEAFF	TGTGCCATCAGTGAACCGGACAGAGGGACTGAAGCTTTCTTT
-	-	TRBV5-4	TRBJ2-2	CASSLAGLVTGELFF	TGTGCCAGCAGCTTGGCGGGTCTGGTAACCGGGGAGCTGTTTTTT
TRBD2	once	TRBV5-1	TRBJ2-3	CASSPSGHTDTQYF	TGCGCCAGCAGCCCTAGCGGACACACAGATACGCAGTATTTT
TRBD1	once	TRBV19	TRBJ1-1	CASSQGATEAFF	TGTGCCAGTAGTCAGGGGGCGACTGAAGCTTTCTTT
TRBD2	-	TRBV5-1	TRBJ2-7	CASSLTSAYEQYF	TGCGCCAGCAGCTTGACTAGCGCTTACGAGCAGTACTTC
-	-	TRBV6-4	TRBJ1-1	CASSATSKTEAFF	TGTGCCAGCAGTGCCACCTCTAAAACTGAAGCTTTCTTT
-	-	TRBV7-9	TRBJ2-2	CASIPGYTGELFF	TGTGCCAGCATCCCGGGGTACACCGGGGAGCTGTTTTTT
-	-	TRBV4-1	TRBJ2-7	CASSQDSYAYEQYF	TGCGCCAGCAGCCAGGACTCGTACGCCTACGAGCAGTACTTC
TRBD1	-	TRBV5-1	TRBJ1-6	CASSLGQGDSPLHF	TGCGCCAGCAGCCTAGGACAGGGAGATTCACCCCTCCACTTT
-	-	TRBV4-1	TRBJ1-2	CASSQAFNRDVNYGYTF	TGCGCCAGCAGCCAAGCATTTAACAGGGATGTTAACTATGGCTACACCTTC
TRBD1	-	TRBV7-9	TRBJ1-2	CASSPWDRGHGYTF	TGTGCCAGCAGCCCATGGGACAGGGGGCATGGCTACACCTTC
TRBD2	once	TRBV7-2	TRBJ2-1	CASSLGLAVRNEQFF	TGTGCCAGCAGCTTGGGACTAGCGGTAAGAAATGAGCAGTTCTTC
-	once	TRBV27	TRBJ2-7	CASRMGQAYEQYF	TGTGCCAGCAGGATGGGTCAGGCCTACGAGCAGTACTTC
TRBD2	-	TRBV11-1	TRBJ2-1	CASVGATSGLRSEQFF	TGTGCCAGCGTAGGGGCAACTAGCGGTCTTAGGAGTGAGCAGTTCTTC
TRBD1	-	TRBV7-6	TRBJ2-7	CASSFRQGPSYEQYF	TGTGCCAGCAGCTTCAGACAGGGGCCATCCTACGAGCAGTACTTC
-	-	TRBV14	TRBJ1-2	CASSQVGGNYGYTF	TGTGCCAGCAGCCAAGTAGGCGGGAACTATGGCTACACCTTC
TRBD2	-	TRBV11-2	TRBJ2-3	CASSSGLAGATDTQYF	TGTGCCAGCAGCTCGGGACTAGCGGGAGCCACAGATACGCAGTATTTT
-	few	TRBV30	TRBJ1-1	CARDKAGVNTEAFF	TGTGCCCGGGACAAGGCAGGGGTGAACACTGAAGCTTTCTTT
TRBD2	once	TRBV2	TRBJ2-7	CASSALAEGEQYF	TGTGCCAGCAGTGCACTAGCGGAGGGCGAGCAGTACTTC
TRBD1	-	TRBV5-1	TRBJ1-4	CASSTLTGQRQLFF	TGCGCCAGCAGCACACTGACAGGGCAAAGGCAACTGTTTTTT
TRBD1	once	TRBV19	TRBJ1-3	CASRTGIRNTIYF	TGTGCCAGTAGGACAGGGATAAGAAACACCATATATTTT
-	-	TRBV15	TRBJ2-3	CATSREGAEDTQYF	TGTGCCACCAGCAGAGAGGGGGCGGAAGATACGCAGTATTTT
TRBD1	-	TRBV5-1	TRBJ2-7	CASSLAPGQGLTYEQYF	TGCGCCAGCAGCTTGGCCCCGGGACAGGGACTAACCTACGAGCAGTACTTC
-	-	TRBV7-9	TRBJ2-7	CASSLVGYGQYF	TGTGCCAGCAGCTTAGTTGGTTACGGGCAGTACTTC
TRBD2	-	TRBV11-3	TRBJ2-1	CASSLGLAGDNEQFF	TGTGCCAGCAGCTTGGGACTAGCGGGTGACAATGAGCAGTTCTTC
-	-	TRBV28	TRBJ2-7	CASSSRQPPSYEQYF	TGTGCCAGCAGTTCCCGACAGCCCCCCTCCTACGAGCAGTACTTC